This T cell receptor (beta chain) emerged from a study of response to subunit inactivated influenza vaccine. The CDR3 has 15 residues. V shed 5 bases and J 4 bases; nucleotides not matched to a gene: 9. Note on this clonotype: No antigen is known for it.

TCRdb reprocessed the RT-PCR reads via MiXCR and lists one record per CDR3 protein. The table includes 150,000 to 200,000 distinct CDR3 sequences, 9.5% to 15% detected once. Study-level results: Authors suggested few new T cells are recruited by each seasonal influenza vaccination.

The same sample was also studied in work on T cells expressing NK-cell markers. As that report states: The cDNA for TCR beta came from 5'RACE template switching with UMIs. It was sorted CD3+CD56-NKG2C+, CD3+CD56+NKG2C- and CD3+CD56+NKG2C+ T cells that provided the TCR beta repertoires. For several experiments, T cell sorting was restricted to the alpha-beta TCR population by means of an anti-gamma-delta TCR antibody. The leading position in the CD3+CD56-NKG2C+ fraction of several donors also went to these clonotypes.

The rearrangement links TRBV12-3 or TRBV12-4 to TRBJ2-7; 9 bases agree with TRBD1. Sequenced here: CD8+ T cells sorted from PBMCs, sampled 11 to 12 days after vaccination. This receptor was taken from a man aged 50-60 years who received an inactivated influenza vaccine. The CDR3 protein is CASSLGGDRAYEQYF. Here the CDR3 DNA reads TGTGCCAGCAGTCTAGGCGGGGACAGGGCGTACGAGCAGTACTTC.